This T cell receptor (beta chain) was captured in a study of cytotoxic CD8 clonotypes in ibrutinib-treated CLL. Notes on the study in general: Ibrutinib response saw clonality rise, and progression saw it return toward baseline. Clonality (at baseline) was higher than in age-matched healthy donors and tracked circulating CD8+ T-cell counts.

Frozen-stored PBMCs produced 1.5 to 2.5 micrograms of genomic DNA for TCR beta libraries. On this clone itself: Its antigen is not known.

The germline V gene has CDR1 SGHTS and CDR2 YDEGEE. The germline V and J ends were trimmed by 3 bases and 2 bases, with 9 bases remaining between them. The CDR3 spans 13 residues. Libraries were prepared by immunoSEQ multiplex PCR; TCRdb keeps only in-frame clonotypes and omits some of them. This repertoire shows approximately 32,000 clones, about 70% found once; its top ten account for roughly a quarter. This sequence joins TRBV5-8 and TRBJ2-7; no definite D call. The sequence derives from a human donor with chronic lymphocytic leukemia. The specimen comprised PBMCs, sampled before ibrutinib treatment. The CDR3 spells CASSSTLTYEQYF. DNA of the CDR3: TGTGCCAGCAGCTCGACCCTAACCTACGAGCAGTACTTC. The variable domain in full, with the rest retrieved from reference TRBV5-8 and TRBJ2-7, is EAGVTQSPTHLIKTRGQQATLRCSPISGHTSVYWYQQALGLGLQFLLWYDEGEERNRGNFPPRFSGRQFPNYSSELNVNALELEDSALYLCASSSTLTYEQYFGPGTRLTVT.